This T cell receptor (beta chain) is drawn from a study of beta chain features in type 1 diabetes. Study-level findings and limits: All four CD4+ subsets from Type 1 diabetes patients carried moderately but significantly shorter TCRB CDR3s. Equally in patients and controls, PCR might preferentially amplify shorter templates. There was no resolution here of whether HLA type influences TCRB rearrangement.

The table lists this clone with a few counts. Its target is unknown. TCRB transcripts that were expressed got sequenced, as all of the isolated RNA had been reverse transcribed. Data came from immunoSEQ multiplex PCR; TCRdb stores just in-frame clones and leaves some out. The sample includes more than 250,000 clones, roughly 20% of them seen just once. Trimming took off 4 bases at V and 1 base at J, with 11 bases between the two ends. Germline CDR1 SGHNT, CDR2 YYREEE (reference sequence). The CDR3 runs 14 residues. The chain couples TRBV5-4 to TRBJ2-5; tentative D call: TRBD1 (5 bases). The sequence was obtained from a woman aged 40 to 50 with type 1 diabetes. Sequencing was carried out using naive CD4+ T cells from blood. The CDR3 protein is CASSPQTVQETQYF. In DNA form, the CDR3 reads TGTGCCAGCAGCCCCCAGACAGTCCAAGAGACCCAGTACTTC.